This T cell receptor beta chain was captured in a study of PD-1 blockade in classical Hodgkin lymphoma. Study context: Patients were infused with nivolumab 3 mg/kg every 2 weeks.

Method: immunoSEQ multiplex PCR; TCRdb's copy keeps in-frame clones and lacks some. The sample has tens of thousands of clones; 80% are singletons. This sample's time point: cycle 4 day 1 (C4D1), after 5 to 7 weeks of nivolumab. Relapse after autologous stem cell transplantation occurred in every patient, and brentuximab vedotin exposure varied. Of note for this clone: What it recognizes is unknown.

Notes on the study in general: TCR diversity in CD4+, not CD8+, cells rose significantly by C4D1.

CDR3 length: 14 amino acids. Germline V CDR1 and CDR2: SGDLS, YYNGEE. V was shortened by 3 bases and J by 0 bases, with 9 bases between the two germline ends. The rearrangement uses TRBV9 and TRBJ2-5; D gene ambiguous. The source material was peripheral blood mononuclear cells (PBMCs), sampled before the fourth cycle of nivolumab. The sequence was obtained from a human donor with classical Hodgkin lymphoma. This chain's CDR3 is CASSAQYYQETQYF. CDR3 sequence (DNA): TGTGCCAGCAGCGCACAATACTACCAAGAGACCCAGTACTTC.